These 28 T cell receptor beta chains were all obtained from the same sample, sequenced in a study of T-cell reconstitution after alpha-beta-depleted transplantation in children. Preparation of the TCRbeta library used unique molecular identifiers. In TCRdb, the PCR reads were re-called with MiXCR into one record per CDR3 protein. Here the sample spans 150,000 to 200,000 distinct CDR3 sequences, roughly 15% being singletons. The source material was PBMCs from the stem cell graft donor, sampled from the stem cell graft. The receptors were gathered from a human donor who donated a stem cell graft to a child with acute lymphoblastic leukemia.

This clonotype was recorded at least ten times. V gene TRBV20-1 combines with J gene TRBJ2-3; 9 bases are shared with TRBD2. The J segment lost 5 bases and the V segment lost 0 bases, leaving 9 bases of the junction unmatched. Germline-derived CDR1 and CDR2 are DFQATT and SNEGSKA (reference sequence). The CDR3 is 16 amino acids. CDR3 region: CSARDWAGGPRDTQYF. CDR3 DNA: TGCAGTGCTAGAGATTGGGCGGGAGGGCCAAGAGATACGCAGTATTTT.

This clonotype was detected a few times. The CDR3 protein is CSAISRASGGYEQYF. The CDR3 bases are TGCAGTGCTATCAGCCGGGCCTCAGGAGGGTACGAGCAGTACTTC. J is TRBJ2-7 and V is TRBV20-1, with a weak D call TRBD2 (6 bases). The V end lost 4 bases, the J end lost 4 bases, and 20 bases lay between the germline ends. CDR3 length: 15 residues. Germline values: CDR1 DFQATT, CDR2 SNEGSKA (reference sequence).

As concerns this clonotype: A much larger clone sits a single nucleotide away, making a read error possible. The chain couples TRBV12-3 or TRBV12-4 to TRBJ1-2; D may be TRBD1 (5 bases). This CDR3 comprises 14 residues. Between the trimmed V and J ends, which lost 11 bases and 6 bases, there was a span of 22 bases. The CDR3 DNA is TGTGCCGGCAACGAGAGCGGGACCAAGAATGGCTACACCTTC. Encoded protein: CAGNESGTKNGYTF.

This clonotype was counted ten times or more. The chain has TRBV6-5 and TRBJ2-5, with D tentatively TRBD1 (6 bases). This CDR3 spans 13 amino acids. Trimming removed 2 bases at V and 4 bases at J, with 8 bases between. The germline CDR1 and CDR2 sequences are MNHEY and SVGAGI. Written as DNA, the CDR3 is TGTGCCAGCAGTTACGGCAGGGGAGAGACCCAGTACTTC. Translating it yields CASSYGRGETQYF.

The V and J genes are TRBV29-1 and TRBJ2-1; D not resolved. The CDR3 has 14 residues. V dropped 4 bases and J dropped 7 bases, with 17 bases sitting between them. Germline V gene data show CDR1 as SQVTM and CDR2 as ANQGSEA. CDR3 region: CSVVGRLARNEQFF. CDR3 bases: TGCAGCGTTGTGGGCAGATTGGCCAGGAATGAGCAGTTCTTC.

At least ten counts were recorded for this clonotype. The rearrangement uses TRBV5-1 and TRBJ1-4; D gene ambiguous. The CDR3 spans 14 residues. Germline lookup yields CDR1 SGHRS and CDR2 YFSETQ. The ends were cut back, 2 bases at V and 0 bases at J, with 5 bases in the middle. CDR3: CASSLDATNEKLFF. CDR3 DNA: TGCGCCAGCAGCTTAGATGCAACTAATGAAAAACTGTTTTTT. Complete variable domain (other parts from reference TRBV5-1 and TRBJ1-4): KAGVTQTPRYLIKTRGQQVTLSCSPISGHRSVSWYQQTPGQGLQFLFEYFSETQRNKGNFPGRFSGRQFSNSRSEMNVSTLELGDSALYLCASSLDATNEKLFFGSGTQLSVL.

Ten or more counts support this clonotype. This chain uses TRBV7-8 with TRBJ2-1, with D maybe TRBD2 (5 bases). Germline values: CDR1 SGHVS, CDR2 FQNEAQ. V dropped 5 bases and J dropped 4 bases, with 9 bases sitting between them. CDR3 length: 13 residues. The CDR3 loop is CASSTWTYNEQFF. The CDR3, as DNA: TGTGCCAGCAGCACCTGGACTTACAATGAGCAGTTCTTC.

At least ten counts were recorded for this clonotype. This rearrangement joins TRBV9 to TRBJ2-7, with D perhaps TRBD1 or TRBD2 (6 bases each). The germline V gene encodes CDR1 SGDLS and CDR2 YYNGEE. Trimming removed 2 bases from V and 5 bases from J, with 14 bases in between. CDR3 length equals 14 residues. The CDR3 is CASSVRGHDDEQYF. DNA of the CDR3: TGTGCCAGCAGCGTTCGGGGGCATGACGACGAGCAGTACTTC.

This clonotype showed up many times. The junction differs from germline at one of its ends, possibly a read error. The J gene is TRBJ2-3, the V gene TRBV20-1; 12 nucleotides agree with TRBD2. The CDR3 spans 16 residues. Germline V gives CDR1 DFQATT, CDR2 SNEGSKA (reference sequence). The CDR3 reads CSASASGRVSTDTQYF. In nucleotides, the CDR3 is TGCAGCGCTAGCGCTAGCGGGAGGGTGAGCACAGATACGCAGTATTTT.

This clonotype was seen a handful of times. The chain combines TRBV6-2 or TRBV6-3 with TRBJ2-3, with 7 bases aligning to TRBD2. CDR3 length: 20 residues. CDR1 and CDR2 from the germline V gene are MNHEY and SVGEGT. The ends lost 6 bases at V and 0 bases at J; junction bases unmatched: 21. The DNA for the CDR3 is TGTGCCAGCAGGGCACCGGGACCCCTACGGGGGGATTTCAGCACAGATACGCAGTATTTT. It specifies CASRAPGPLRGDFSTDTQYF.

This clonotype was seen many times. This chain uses TRBV5-1 with TRBJ2-5; a weak D match, TRBD1 (5 bases). Per the germline V gene, CDR1 is SGHRS and CDR2 is YFSETQ. The CDR3 runs 14 residues. The V end lost 0 bases, the J end lost 2 bases, and 8 bases lay between the germline ends. Here the CDR3 reads CASSLAQGQETQYF. For the CDR3, the DNA is TGCGCCAGCAGCTTGGCCCAGGGACAAGAGACCCAGTACTTC.

This clonotype was seen ten or more times. This sequence joins TRBV20-1 and TRBJ1-5; the match to TRBD1 covers 10 bases. The CDR3 is made up of 13 amino acids. Trimming cost V 6 bases and J 4 bases; bases outside gene matches: 3. Per germline, CDR1 DFQATT and CDR2 SNEGSKA (reference sequence). The CDR3 sequence is CSAEGQGNQPQHF. CDR3 DNA: TGCAGTGCAGAGGGACAGGGGAATCAGCCCCAGCATTTT.

This clonotype was observed many times. J is TRBJ2-1 and V is TRBV18; D is uncertain. This CDR3 is 14 amino acids long. Per germline, CDR1 KGHSH and CDR2 LQKENI. With 0 bases removed from V and 0 bases from J, the gap between germline ends came to 3 bases. CDR3 loop: CASSPPSSYNEQFF. In DNA, the CDR3 is TGTGCCAGCTCACCACCCAGCTCCTACAATGAGCAGTTCTTC.

This clonotype was detected many times. This chain uses TRBV2 with TRBJ1-1, with D possibly TRBD1 on 5 matching bases. This CDR3 contains 13 residues. The ends were cut back, 3 bases at V and 4 bases at J, with 9 bases in the middle. The germline V gene has CDR1 SNHLY and CDR2 FYNNEI. The CDR3: CASSEGRVTEAFF. In DNA, the CDR3 is TGTGCCAGCAGTGAGGGCAGGGTCACTGAAGCTTTCTTT.

In this sample, this clonotype turned up many times. This chain links TRBV3-1 with TRBJ2-2; D is uncertain. The CDR3 sequence is 15 residues long. In germline, CDR1 is LGHDT, CDR2 YNNKEL (reference sequence). The germline V and J ends were trimmed by 0 bases and 5 bases, with 10 bases remaining between them. This chain's CDR3 is CASSQDLGITGELFF. The DNA for the CDR3 is TGTGCCAGCAGCCAAGATCTGGGGATTACCGGGGAGCTGTTTTTT.

As to this clonotype: Germline is not matched at one junction end, which may reflect a read error. The chain recombines TRBV29-1 with TRBJ2-1, with no clear D. The CDR3 extends over 10 amino acids. The germline V gene has CDR1 SQVTM and CDR2 ANQGSEA. The CDR3 protein is CSVECPERAF. The CDR3 DNA follows: TGCAGCGTTGAATGCCCAGAAAGGGCATTC.

The genes are TRBV6-2 or TRBV6-3 and TRBJ1-1; 8 bases are shared with TRBD1. Looked up from germline, CDR1 is MNHEY and CDR2 is SVGEGT. The V segment lost 6 bases and the J segment 2 bases; nucleotides outside the gene matches: 5. This CDR3 is 14 amino acids long. CDR3 in amino acids: CASRTDRVNTEAFF. CDR3 bases: TGTGCCAGCAGGACGGACAGGGTCAACACTGAAGCTTTCTTT.

This clonotype was found many times. The chain joins TRBV5-1 to TRBJ1-1, with D maybe TRBD1 (6 bases). This CDR3 is built from 14 residues. Germline V CDR1 and CDR2: SGHRS, YFSETQ. V was pared by 7 bases and J by 4 bases, with 17 bases between. CDR3 region: CASAGGGGSTEAFF. As DNA, the CDR3 is TGCGCCAGCGCTGGTGGAGGGGGATCCACTGAAGCTTTCTTT. The whole variable domain, remainder taken from reference TRBV5-1 and TRBJ1-1, is KAGVTQTPRYLIKTRGQQVTLSCSPISGHRSVSWYQQTPGQGLQFLFEYFSETQRNKGNFPGRFSGRQFSNSRSEMNVSTLELGDSALYLCASAGGGGSTEAFFGQGTRLTVV.

This clonotype was seen repeatedly, ten times or more. The V and J genes are TRBV20-1 and TRBJ1-4, with 8 bases fitting TRBD1. The CDR3 loop spans 13 amino acids. CDR1 and CDR2 (germline): DFQATT, SNEGSKA (reference sequence). Germline trimming cut 6 bases from V and 5 bases from J; bases unmatched to any gene: 5. As DNA, the CDR3 is TGCAGTGCGCCAGGGGGCGGGAATGAAAAACTGTTTTTT. It codes for CSAPGGGNEKLFF.

This clonotype was detected ten times or more. The CDR3 sequence is CATASGTDYNEQFF. Here the CDR3 DNA reads TGCGCCACCGCCTCCGGGACTGATTACAATGAGCAGTTCTTC. V and J are TRBV5-1 and TRBJ2-1, with D possibly being TRBD2 (6 bases). Germline V gene data show CDR1 as SGHRS and CDR2 as YFSETQ. Trimming shortened V by 9 bases and J by 4 bases, and 17 bases separated the two germline ends. This CDR3 is built from 14 residues.

The chain uses TRBV5-1 and TRBJ2-5; no clear D gene. Germline V CDR1 and CDR2: SGHRS, YFSETQ. Trimming stripped 2 bases from V and 5 bases from J, with 16 bases between. This CDR3 is 15 amino acids long. The CDR3 sequence is CASSLTGDSAETQYF. The DNA for the CDR3 is TGCGCCAGCAGCTTAACCGGAGATAGTGCGGAGACCCAGTACTTC.

At least ten counts were recorded for this clonotype. The rearrangement uses TRBV7-8 and TRBJ2-5, with D possibly TRBD2 on 5 matching bases. The CDR3 extends over 15 amino acids. Trimming took 3 bases from V and 2 from J, leaving 13 bases between them. Germline CDR1 reads SGHVS; CDR2 reads FQNEAQ. The CDR3 sequence is CASSLRVTRQETQYF. In nucleotides, the CDR3 is TGTGCCAGCAGCTTGAGGGTTACGCGACAAGAGACCCAGTACTTC.

This clonotype was seen repeatedly, ten times or more. This rearrangement joins TRBV5-5 to TRBJ2-3; TRBD2 aligns across 7 bases. The V gene end was trimmed by 2 bases and the J gene end by 3 bases; junction bases not matched to a gene: 9. CDR1 and CDR2 from the germline V gene are SGHKS and YYEKEE (reference sequence). There are 16 residues in the CDR3. The CDR3 region has the DNA TGTGCCAGCAGCTTTCGGGGCGGGGGACTTACAGATACGCAGTATTTT. Translating gives CASSFRGGGLTDTQYF.

The chain employs TRBV4-1 and TRBJ2-3; the D gene is possibly TRBD2 (6 bases). From germline, CDR1 is MGHRA and CDR2 YSYEKL. Trimming stripped 4 bases from V and 6 bases from J, with 14 bases between. The CDR3 sequence is 14 residues long. The CDR3 region has the DNA TGCGCCAGCAGCCCTACGGGAGCGCAGGATACGCAGTATTTT. Translated, it gives CASSPTGAQDTQYF.

This clonotype has a count of ten or more. The chain couples TRBV20-1 to TRBJ2-2; TRBD1 might be the D (6 bases). The CDR3 consists of 13 residues. In germline, CDR1 is DFQATT, CDR2 SNEGSKA (reference sequence). The V end lost 1 base, the J end lost 6 bases, and 9 bases lay between the germline ends. The CDR3 nucleotides read TGCAGTGCTAGAGGAGGGGGACCCGGGGAGCTGTTTTTT. The encoded protein is CSARGGGPGELFF.

This clonotype was seen at least ten times. The V and J genes are TRBV11-2 and TRBJ2-3; TRBD2 agrees at 8 bases. Germline V gene lookup returns CDR1 SGHAT and CDR2 FQNNGV. The CDR3 sequence is 16 residues long. J gave up 6 bases and V 5 bases, and 13 bases lay outside the gene matches. The CDR3 loop reads CASSPPGLVALDTQYF. Written as DNA, the CDR3 is TGTGCCAGCAGCCCCCCGGGACTAGTCGCGCTGGATACGCAGTATTTT.

This clonotype was counted many times. The CDR3 is CASSQFSGGGQETQYF. CDR3 DNA sequence: TGTGCCAGCAGCCAATTCAGTGGCGGGGGGCAAGAGACCCAGTACTTC. V and J are TRBV3-1 and TRBJ2-5; 8 bases fit TRBD2. The CDR3 sequence is 16 residues long. Germline CDR1 LGHDT, CDR2 YNNKEL (reference sequence). The V gene end was trimmed by 2 bases and the J gene end by 2 bases; junction bases not matched to a gene: 7.

In its sample, this clonotype was seen many times. In nucleotides, the CDR3 is TGTGCCAGCAGTTACGCTCAGTTGGGCGAGCAGTACTTC. Its translation is CASSYAQLGEQYF. The chain is built from TRBV6-5 and TRBJ2-7; no firm D call. Deletions cut 2 bases from V and 6 bases from J, with 11 bases between. In germline, CDR1 is MNHEY, CDR2 SVGAGI. The CDR3 has 13 residues.